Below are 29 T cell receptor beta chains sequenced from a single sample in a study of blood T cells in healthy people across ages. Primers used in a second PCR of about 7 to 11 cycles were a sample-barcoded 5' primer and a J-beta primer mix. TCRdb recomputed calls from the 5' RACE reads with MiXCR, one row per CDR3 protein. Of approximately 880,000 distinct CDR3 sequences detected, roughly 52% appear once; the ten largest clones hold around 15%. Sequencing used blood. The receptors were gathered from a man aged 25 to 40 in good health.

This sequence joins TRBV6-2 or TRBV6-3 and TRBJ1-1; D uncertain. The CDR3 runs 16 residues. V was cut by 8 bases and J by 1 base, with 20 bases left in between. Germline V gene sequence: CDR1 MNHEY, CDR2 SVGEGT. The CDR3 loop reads CASRDLSPTANTEAFF. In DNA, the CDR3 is TGTGCCAGCCGAGACTTAAGCCCCACAGCGAACACTGAAGCTTTCTTT.

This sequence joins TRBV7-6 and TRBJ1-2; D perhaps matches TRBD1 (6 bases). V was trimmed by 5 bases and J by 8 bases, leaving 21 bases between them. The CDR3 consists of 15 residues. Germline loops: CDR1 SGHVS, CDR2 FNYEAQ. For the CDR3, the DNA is TGTGCCAGCAGCCCAGGGTCATCAGGGGTGGGGGGCTACACCTTC. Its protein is CASSPGSSGVGGYTF.

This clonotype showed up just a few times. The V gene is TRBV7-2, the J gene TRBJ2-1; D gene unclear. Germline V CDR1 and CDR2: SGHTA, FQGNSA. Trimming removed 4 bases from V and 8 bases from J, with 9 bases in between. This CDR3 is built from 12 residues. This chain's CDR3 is CASSSSGDEQFF. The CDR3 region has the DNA TGTGCCAGCAGCTCCAGTGGCGATGAGCAGTTCTTC.

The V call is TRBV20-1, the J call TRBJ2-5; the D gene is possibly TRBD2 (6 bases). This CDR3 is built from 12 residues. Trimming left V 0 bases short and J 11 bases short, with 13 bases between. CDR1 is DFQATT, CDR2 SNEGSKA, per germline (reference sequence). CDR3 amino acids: CSARDHSGEQYF. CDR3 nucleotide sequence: TGCAGTGCTAGAGATCATTCGGGGGAGCAGTACTTC.

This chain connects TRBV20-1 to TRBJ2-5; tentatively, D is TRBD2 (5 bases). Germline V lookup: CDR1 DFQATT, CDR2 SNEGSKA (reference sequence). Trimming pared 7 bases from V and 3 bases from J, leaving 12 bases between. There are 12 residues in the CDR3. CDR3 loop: CSVLFGEETQYF. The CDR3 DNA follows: TGCAGTGTCCTTTTCGGGGAAGAGACCCAGTACTTC.

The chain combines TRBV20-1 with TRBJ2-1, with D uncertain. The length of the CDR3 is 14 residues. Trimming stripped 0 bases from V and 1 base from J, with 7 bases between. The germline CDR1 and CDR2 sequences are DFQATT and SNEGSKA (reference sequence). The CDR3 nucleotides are TGCAGTGCTAGAGATCTCGGATCCTACAATGAGCAGTTCTTC. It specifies CSARDLGSYNEQFF.

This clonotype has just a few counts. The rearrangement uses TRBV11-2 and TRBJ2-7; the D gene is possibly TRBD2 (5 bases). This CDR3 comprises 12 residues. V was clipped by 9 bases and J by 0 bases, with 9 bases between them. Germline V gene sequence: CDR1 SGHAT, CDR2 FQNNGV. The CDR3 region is CASGGGSYEQYF. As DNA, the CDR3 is TGTGCCAGTGGAGGAGGCTCCTACGAGCAGTACTTC. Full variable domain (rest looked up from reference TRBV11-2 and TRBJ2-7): EAGVAQSPRYKIIEKRQSVAFWCNPISGHATLYWYQQILGQGPKLLIQFQNNGVVDDSQLPKDRFSAERLKGVDSTLKIQPAKLEDSAVYLCASGGGSYEQYFGPGTRLTVT.

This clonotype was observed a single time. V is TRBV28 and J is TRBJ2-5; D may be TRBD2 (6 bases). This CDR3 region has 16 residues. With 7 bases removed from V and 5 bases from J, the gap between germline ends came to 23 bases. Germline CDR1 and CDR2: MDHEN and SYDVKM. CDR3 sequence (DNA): TGTGCCAGCAACAAGATAGGGGCGGGGATCCGGGAGACCCAGTACTTC. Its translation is CASNKIGAGIRETQYF.

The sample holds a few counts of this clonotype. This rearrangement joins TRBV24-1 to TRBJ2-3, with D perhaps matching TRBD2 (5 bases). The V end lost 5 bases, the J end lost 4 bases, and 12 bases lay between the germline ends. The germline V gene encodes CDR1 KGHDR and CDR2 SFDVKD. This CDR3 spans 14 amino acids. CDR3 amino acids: CATSGGSGADTQYF. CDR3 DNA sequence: TGTGCCACCAGTGGAGGCAGCGGCGCAGATACGCAGTATTTT.

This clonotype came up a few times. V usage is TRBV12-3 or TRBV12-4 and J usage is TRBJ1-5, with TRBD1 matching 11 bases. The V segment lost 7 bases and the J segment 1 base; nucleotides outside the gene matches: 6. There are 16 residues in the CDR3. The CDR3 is CASKGTGGGSNQPQHF. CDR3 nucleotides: TGTGCCAGCAAAGGGACAGGGGGAGGGAGCAATCAGCCCCAGCATTTT.

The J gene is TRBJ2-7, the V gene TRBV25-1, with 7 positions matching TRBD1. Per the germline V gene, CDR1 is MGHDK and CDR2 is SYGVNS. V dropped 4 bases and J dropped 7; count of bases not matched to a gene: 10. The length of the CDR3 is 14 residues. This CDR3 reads CASSVRDSLDEQYF. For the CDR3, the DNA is TGTGCCAGCAGTGTTCGGGACAGTCTTGATGAGCAGTACTTC.

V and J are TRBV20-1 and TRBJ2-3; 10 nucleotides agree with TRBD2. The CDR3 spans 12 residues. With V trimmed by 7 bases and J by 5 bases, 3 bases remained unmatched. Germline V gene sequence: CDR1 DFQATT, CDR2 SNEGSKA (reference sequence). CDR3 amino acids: CSVSSGGDTQYF. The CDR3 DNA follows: TGCAGTGTGTCTAGCGGGGGAGATACGCAGTATTTT.

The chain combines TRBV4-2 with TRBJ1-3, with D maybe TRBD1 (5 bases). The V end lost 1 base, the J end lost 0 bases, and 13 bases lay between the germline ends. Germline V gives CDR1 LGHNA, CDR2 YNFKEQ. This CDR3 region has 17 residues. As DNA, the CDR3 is TGTGCCAGCAGCCAAGCTTCGGACACATACTCTGGAAACACCATATATTTT. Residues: CASSQASDTYSGNTIYF.

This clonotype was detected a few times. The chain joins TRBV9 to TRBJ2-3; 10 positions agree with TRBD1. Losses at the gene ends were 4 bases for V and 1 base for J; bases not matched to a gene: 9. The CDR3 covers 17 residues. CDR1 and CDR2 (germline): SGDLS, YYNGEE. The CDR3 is CASSPEGQGKGTDTQYF. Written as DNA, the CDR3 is TGTGCCAGCAGCCCAGAGGGACAGGGGAAGGGCACAGATACGCAGTATTTT. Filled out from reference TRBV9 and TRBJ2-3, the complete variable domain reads DSGVTQTPKHLITATGQRVTLRCSPRSGDLSVYWYQQSLDQGLQFLIQYYNGEERAKGNILERFSAQQFPDLHSELNLSSLELGDSALYFCASSPEGQGKGTDTQYFGPGTRLTVL.

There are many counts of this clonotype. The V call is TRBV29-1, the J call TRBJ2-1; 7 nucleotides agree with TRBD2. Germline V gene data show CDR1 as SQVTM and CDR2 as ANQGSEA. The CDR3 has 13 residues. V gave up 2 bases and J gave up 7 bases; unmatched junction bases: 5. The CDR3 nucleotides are TGCAGCGTTGAACTCGCCGGGAGGAATGAGCAGTTCTTC. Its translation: CSVELAGRNEQFF.

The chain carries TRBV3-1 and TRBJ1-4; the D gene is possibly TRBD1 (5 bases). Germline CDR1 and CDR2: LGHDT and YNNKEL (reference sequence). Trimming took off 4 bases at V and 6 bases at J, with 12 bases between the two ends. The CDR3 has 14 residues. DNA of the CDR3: TGTGCCAGCAGCCCCCCAGGGAGCGATGAAAAACTGTTTTTT. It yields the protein CASSPPGSDEKLFF.

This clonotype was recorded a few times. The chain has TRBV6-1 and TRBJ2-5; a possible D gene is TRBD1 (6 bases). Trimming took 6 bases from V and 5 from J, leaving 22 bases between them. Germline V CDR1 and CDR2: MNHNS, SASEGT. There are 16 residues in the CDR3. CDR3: CASSSHAGTRKETQYF. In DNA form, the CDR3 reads TGTGCCAGCAGCTCCCACGCCGGGACAAGGAAGGAGACCCAGTACTTC.

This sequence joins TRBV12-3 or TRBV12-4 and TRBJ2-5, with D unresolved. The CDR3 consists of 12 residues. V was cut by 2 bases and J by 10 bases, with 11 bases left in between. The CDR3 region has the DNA TGTGCCAGCAGTTTAAGGGCCGTGCTCCAGTACTTC. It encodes CASSLRAVLQYF.

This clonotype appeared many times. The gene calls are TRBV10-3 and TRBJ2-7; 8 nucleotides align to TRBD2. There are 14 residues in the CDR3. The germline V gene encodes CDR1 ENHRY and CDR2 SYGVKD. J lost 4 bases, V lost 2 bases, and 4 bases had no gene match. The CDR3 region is CAISEGTSLYEQYF. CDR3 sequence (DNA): TGTGCCATCAGTGAGGGGACTAGTCTTTACGAGCAGTACTTC.

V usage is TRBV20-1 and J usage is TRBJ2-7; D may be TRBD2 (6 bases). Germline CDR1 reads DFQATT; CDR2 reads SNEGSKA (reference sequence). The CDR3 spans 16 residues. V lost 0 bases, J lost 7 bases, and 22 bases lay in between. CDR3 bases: TGCAGTGCTAGAGATCGGGGGACGGGGAATCTGGGGGAGCAGTACTTC. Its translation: CSARDRGTGNLGEQYF.

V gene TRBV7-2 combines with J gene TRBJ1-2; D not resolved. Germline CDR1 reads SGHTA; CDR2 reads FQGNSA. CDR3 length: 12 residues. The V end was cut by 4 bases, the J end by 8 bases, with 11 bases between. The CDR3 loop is CASSWANEGYTF. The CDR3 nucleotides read TGTGCCAGCAGCTGGGCCAACGAAGGCTACACCTTC.

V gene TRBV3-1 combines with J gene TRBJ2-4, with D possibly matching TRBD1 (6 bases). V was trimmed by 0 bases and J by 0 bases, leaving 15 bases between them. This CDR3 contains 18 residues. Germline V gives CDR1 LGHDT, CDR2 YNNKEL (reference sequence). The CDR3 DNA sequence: TGTGCCAGCAGCCAAGAAGACAGGCGACGGTTAGCCAAAAACATTCAGTACTTC. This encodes CASSQEDRRRLAKNIQYF.

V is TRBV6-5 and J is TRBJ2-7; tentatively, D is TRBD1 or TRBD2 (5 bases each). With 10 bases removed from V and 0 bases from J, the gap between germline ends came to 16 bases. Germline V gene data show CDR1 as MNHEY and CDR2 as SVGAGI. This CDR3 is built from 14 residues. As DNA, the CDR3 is TGTGCCACCCAGCCACCGGGACGCTCCTACGAGCAGTACTTC. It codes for CATQPPGRSYEQYF.

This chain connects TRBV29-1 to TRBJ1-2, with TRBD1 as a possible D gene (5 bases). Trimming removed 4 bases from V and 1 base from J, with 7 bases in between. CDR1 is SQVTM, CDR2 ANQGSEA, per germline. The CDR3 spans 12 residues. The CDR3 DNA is TGCAGCGTTGGGGGGATTAACTATGGCTACACCTTC. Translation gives CSVGGINYGYTF.

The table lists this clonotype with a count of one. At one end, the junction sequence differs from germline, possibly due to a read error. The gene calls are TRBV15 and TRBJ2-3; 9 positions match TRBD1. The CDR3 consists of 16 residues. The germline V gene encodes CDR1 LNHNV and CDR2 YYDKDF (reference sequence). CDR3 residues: CATSDGTGTFTDMQYF. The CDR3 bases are TGTGCCACCAGCGATGGGACAGGGACTTTCACAGATATGCAGTATTTT.

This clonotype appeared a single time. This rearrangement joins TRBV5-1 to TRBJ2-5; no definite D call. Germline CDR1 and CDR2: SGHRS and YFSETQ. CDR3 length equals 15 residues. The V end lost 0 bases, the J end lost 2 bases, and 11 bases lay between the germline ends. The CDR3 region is CASSLDSGPQETQYF. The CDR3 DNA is TGCGCCAGCAGCTTGGATTCGGGCCCGCAAGAGACCCAGTACTTC.

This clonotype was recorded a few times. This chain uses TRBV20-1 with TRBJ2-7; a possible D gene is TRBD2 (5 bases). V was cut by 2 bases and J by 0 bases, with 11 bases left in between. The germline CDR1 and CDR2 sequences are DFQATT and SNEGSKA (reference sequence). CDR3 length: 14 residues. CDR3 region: CSARLGGSSYEQYF. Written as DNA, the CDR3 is TGCAGTGCTAGACTTGGAGGCAGCTCCTACGAGCAGTACTTC.

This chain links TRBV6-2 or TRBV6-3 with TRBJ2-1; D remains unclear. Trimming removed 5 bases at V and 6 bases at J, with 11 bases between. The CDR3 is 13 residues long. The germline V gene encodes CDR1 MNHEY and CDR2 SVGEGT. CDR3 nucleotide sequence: TGTGCCAGCAGTATAAGTCAGTTCAATGAGCAGTTCTTC. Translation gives CASSISQFNEQFF.

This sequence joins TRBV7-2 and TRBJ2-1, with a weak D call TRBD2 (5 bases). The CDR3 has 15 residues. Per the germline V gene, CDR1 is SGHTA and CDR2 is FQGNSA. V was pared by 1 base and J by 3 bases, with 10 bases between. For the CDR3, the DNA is TGTGCCAGCAGCTTAGAGCCGGGGTTCTACAATGAGCAGTTCTTC. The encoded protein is CASSLEPGFYNEQFF. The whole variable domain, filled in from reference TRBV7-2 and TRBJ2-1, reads GAGVSQSPSNKVTEKGKDVELRCDPISGHTALYWYRQSLGQGLEFLIYFQGNSAPDKSGLPSDRFSAERTGGSVSTLTIQRTQQEDSAVYLCASSLEPGFYNEQFFGPGTRLTVL.